The present TCR beta chain was sequenced within a study of T cells in Graves' hyperthyroidism and ophthalmopathy. Stable Graves' hyperthyroidism meant no ophthalmopathy progression within 18 months. Trimming left V 2 bases short and J 4 bases short, with 15 bases between. Germline CDR1 GTSNPN, CDR2 SVGIG (reference sequence). The CDR3 contains 15 residues. It was RNA transcripts that yielded the amplified TCR beta CDR3 regions. TCR CDR3 underwent first-round RT-PCR with the HTBI primer set. TCRdb passed the multiplex PCR reads through MiXCR, listing each CDR3 protein once. The profile covers roughly 700,000 distinct CDR3 sequences, with 15% to 20% appearing a single time and 15% to 18% taken by the ten largest.

The genes are TRBV30 and TRBJ1-5; D not certain. The TCR originated in a man in his forties or fifties with Graves' hyperthyroidism. The source material was blood. DNA for the CDR3: TGTGCCTGGAGTTGGGGAGGTGGAGGGAATCAGCCCCAGCATTTT. This encodes CAWSWGGGGNQPQHF.